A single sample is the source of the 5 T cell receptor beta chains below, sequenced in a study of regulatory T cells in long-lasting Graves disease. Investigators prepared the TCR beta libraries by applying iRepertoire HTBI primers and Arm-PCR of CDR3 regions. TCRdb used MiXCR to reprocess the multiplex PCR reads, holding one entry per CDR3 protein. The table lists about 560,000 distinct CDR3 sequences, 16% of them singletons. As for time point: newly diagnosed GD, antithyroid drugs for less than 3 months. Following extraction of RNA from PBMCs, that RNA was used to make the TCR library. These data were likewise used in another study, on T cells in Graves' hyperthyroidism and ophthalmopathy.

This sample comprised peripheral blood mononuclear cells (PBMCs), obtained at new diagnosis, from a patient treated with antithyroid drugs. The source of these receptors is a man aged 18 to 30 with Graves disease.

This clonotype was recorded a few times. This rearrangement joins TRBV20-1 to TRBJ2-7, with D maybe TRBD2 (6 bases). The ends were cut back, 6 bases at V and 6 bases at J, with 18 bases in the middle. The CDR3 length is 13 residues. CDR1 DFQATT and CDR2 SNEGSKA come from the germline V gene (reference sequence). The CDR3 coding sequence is TGCAGTGCGGGTAGCGGACGGTCGTCCGAGCAGTACTTC. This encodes CSAGSGRSSEQYF.

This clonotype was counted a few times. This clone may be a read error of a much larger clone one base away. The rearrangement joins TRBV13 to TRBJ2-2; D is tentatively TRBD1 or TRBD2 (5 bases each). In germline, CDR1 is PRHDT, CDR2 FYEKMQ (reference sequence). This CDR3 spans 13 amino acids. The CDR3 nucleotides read TGTGCCAGCAGCTCAGGGAACACCGGGGAGCCGTTTTTT. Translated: CASSSGNTGEPFF.

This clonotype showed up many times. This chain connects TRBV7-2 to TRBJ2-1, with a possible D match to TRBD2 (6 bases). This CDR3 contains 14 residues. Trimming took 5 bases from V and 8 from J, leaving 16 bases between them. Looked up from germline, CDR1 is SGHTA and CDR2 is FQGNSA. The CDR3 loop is CASSPPSGVYEQFF. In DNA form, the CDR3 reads TGTGCCAGCAGCCCGCCGTCGGGGGTCTATGAGCAGTTCTTC.

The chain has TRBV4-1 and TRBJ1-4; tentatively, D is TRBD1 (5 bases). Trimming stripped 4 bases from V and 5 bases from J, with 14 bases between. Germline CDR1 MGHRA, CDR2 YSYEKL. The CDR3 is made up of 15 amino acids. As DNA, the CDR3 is TGCGCCAGCAGCCCGCTCTGGGGACCGAATGAAAAACTGTTTTTT. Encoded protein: CASSPLWGPNEKLFF.

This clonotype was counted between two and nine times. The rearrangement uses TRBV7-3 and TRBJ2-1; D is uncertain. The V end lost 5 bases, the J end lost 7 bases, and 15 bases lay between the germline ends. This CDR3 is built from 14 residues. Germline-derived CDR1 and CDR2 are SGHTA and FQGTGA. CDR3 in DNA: TGTGCCAGCAGCCCCCAAGGAGATTTAAATGAGCAGTTCTTC. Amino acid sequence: CASSPQGDLNEQFF. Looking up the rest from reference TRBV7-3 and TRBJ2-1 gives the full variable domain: GAGVSQTPSNKVTEKGKYVELRCDPISGHTALYWYRQSLGQGPEFLIYFQGTGAADDSGLPNDRFFAVRPEGSVSTLKIQRTERGDSAVYLCASSPQGDLNEQFFGPGTRLTVL.